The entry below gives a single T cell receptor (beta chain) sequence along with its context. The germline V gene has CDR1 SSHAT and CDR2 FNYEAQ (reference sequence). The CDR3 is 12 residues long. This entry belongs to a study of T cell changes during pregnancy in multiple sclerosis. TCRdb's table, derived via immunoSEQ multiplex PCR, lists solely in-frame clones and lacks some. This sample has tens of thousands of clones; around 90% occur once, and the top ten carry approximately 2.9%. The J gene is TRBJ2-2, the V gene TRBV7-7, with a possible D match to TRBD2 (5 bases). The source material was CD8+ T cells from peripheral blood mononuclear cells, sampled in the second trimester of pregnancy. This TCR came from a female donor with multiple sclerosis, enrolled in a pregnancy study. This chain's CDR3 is CASVTATGELFF. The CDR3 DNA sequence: TGTGCTAGCGTTACAGCCACCGGGGAGCTGTTTTTT.